These 11 T cell receptor beta chains were sequenced from one sample in a study of blood T cell repertoires in COVID-19 (dated by TCRdb to 2018 to 2020). The library was built by means of the immunoSEQ multiplex PCR assay. TCRdb retrieved this table from immuneACCESS and kept in-frame rearrangements only. Not all clones are present; in checked studies, unresolved V genes account for under half, and no reason is known for the remainder. This sample comprises tens of thousands of clones, approximately 82% of them detected only once. The ten largest clones represent 10% to 15% of the sample. Material: peripheral blood. The receptors shown here come from a human donor in a cohort sampled during active COVID-19.

This chain links TRBV19 with TRBJ1-6, with D possibly being TRBD1 (5 bases). V shed 5 bases and J shed 7 bases, with 15 bases lying between them. The germline gives CDR1 LNHDA, CDR2 SQIVND (reference sequence). The length of the CDR3 is 15 residues. This CDR3 is CASSATGGENSPLHF. The CDR3 bases are TGTGCCAGTAGTGCCACGGGGGGGGAAAATTCACCCCTCCACTTT.

The CDR3 loop is CASSRTGGSYQPQHF. In DNA form, the CDR3 reads TGTGCCAGCAGCAGGACAGGGGGCAGCTATCAGCCCCAGCATTTT. The genes are TRBV6-2 or TRBV6-3 and TRBJ1-5, with 11 bases aligning to TRBD1. Germline V gene data show CDR1 as MNHEY and CDR2 as SVGEGT. The CDR3 loop spans 15 amino acids. V shed 6 bases and J 5 bases; nucleotides not matched to a gene: 6.

The V and J genes are TRBV5-8 and TRBJ2-3; perhaps TRBD2 as D (5 bases). V was pared by 0 bases and J by 5 bases, with 13 bases between. Germline assignment: CDR1 SGHTS and CDR2 YDEGEE. This CDR3 spans 15 amino acids. The CDR3 reads CASSLVSPEGDTQYF. The CDR3 DNA is TGTGCCAGCAGCTTGGTGTCTCCAGAGGGAGATACGCAGTATTTT.

V usage is TRBV9 and J usage is TRBJ2-3; D is ambiguous. V was pared by 2 bases and J by 6 bases, with 4 bases between. Germline V gene data show CDR1 as SGDLS and CDR2 as YYNGEE. The CDR3 is 11 amino acids. For the CDR3, the DNA is TGTGCCAGCAGCGTGGGCGATACGCAGTATTTT. Amino acids: CASSVGDTQYF. The variable domain in full, completed from reference TRBV9 and TRBJ2-3, reads DSGVTQTPKHLITATGQRVTLRCSPRSGDLSVYWYQQSLDQGLQFLIQYYNGEERAKGNILERFSAQQFPDLHSELNLSSLELGDSALYFCASSVGDTQYFGPGTRLTVL.

The J gene is TRBJ1-2, the V gene TRBV6-4, with a weak D call TRBD1 (5 bases). V lost 3 bases and J 0 bases, leaving 11 bases between the germline ends. CDR1 is MRHNA and CDR2 is SNTAGT in the germline V gene. The CDR3 loop spans 15 amino acids. CDR3 DNA: TGTGCCAGCAGTGAGGTAGCAGGGTCTAACTATGGCTACACCTTC. This gives the protein CASSEVAGSNYGYTF.

The chain is built from TRBV3-1 (or the pseudogene TRBV3-2) and TRBJ2-7; D not certain. There are 12 residues in the CDR3. Deletions cut 1 base from V and 2 bases from J, with 3 bases between. CDR1 LGHDT and CDR2 YNNKEL come from the germline V gene (reference sequence). The CDR3 region is CASSQGTYEQYF. CDR3 bases: TGTGCCAGCAGCCAAGGTACCTACGAGCAGTACTTC.

The V call is TRBV4-1, the J call TRBJ1-2; D is perhaps TRBD1 (6 bases). Trimming left V 2 bases short and J 6 bases short, with 7 bases between. CDR1 and CDR2 from the germline V gene are MGHRA and YSYEKL. This CDR3 spans 12 amino acids. CDR3 nucleotide sequence: TGCGCCAGCAGCCAAAACAGGGATGGCTACACCTTC. Translating it yields CASSQNRDGYTF.

The J gene is TRBJ2-1, the V gene TRBV11-2; TRBD2 matches 15 bases. Germline V gives CDR1 SGHAT, CDR2 FQNNGV. The CDR3 is 16 residues long. The V gene end was trimmed by 8 bases and the J gene end by 10 bases; junction bases not matched to a gene: 12. CDR3 protein: CASLAAGLAGGREQFF. CDR3 coding DNA: TGTGCCAGCTTGGCTGCAGGACTAGCGGGGGGGCGAGAGCAGTTCTTC.

V is TRBV5-6 and J is TRBJ2-3; 7 nucleotides match TRBD1. V shed 0 bases and J 3 bases; nucleotides not matched to a gene: 7. The CDR3 is 16 residues long. Germline V lookup: CDR1 SGHDT, CDR2 YYEEEE. CDR3 amino acids: CASSLAKGAGTDTQYF. Written as DNA, the CDR3 is TGTGCCAGCAGCTTGGCCAAGGGGGCAGGTACAGATACGCAGTATTTT. The whole variable domain, filled in from reference TRBV5-6 and TRBJ2-3, reads DAGVTQSPTHLIKTRGQQVTLRCSPKSGHDTVSWYQQALGQGPQFIFQYYEEEERQRGNFPDRFSGHQFPNYSSELNVNALLLGDSALYLCASSLAKGAGTDTQYFGPGTRLTVL.

The CDR3 region is CASSPAGQGANEQYF. The DNA for the CDR3 is TGCGCCAGCAGCCCAGCGGGACAAGGCGCCAACGAGCAGTACTTC. The chain couples TRBV5-1 to TRBJ2-7; D is possibly TRBD2 (7 bases). The V end lost 4 bases, the J end lost 5 bases, and 19 bases lay between the germline ends. Per the germline V gene, CDR1 is SGHRS and CDR2 is YFSETQ. This CDR3 comprises 15 residues.

The chain couples TRBV2 to TRBJ1-2, with a weak D call TRBD1 (6 bases). This CDR3 is built from 14 residues. The V gene lost 6 bases and the J gene lost 2 bases, with 13 bases spanning the gap. Germline V CDR1 and CDR2: SNHLY, FYNNEI. CDR3 loop: CASSRTVMNYGYTF. CDR3 coding DNA: TGTGCCAGCAGCCGGACAGTTATGAACTATGGCTACACCTTC.